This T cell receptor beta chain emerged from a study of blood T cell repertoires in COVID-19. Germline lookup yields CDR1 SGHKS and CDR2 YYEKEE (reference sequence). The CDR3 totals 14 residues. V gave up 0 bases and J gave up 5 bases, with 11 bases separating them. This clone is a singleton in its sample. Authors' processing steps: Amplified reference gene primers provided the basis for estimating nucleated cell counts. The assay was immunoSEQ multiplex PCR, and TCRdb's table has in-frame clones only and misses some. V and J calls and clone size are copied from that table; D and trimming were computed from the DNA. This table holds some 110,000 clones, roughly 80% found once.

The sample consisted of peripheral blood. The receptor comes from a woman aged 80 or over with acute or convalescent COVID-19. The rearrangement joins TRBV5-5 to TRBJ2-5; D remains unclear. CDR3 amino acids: CASSLGNSRETQYF. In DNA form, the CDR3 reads TGTGCCAGCAGCTTGGGAAACTCTCGGGAGACCCAGTACTTC.